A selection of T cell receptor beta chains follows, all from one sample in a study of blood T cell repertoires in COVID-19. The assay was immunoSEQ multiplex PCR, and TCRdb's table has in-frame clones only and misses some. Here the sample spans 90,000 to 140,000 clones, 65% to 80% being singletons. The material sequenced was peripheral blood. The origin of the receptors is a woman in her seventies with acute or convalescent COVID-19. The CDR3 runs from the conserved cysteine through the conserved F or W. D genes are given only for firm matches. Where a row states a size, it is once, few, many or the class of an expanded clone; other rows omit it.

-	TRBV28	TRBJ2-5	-	CASSNVGSVQETQYF	TGTGCCAGCAGTAACGTCGGAAGCGTACAAGAGACCCAGTACTTC
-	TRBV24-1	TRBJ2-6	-	CATSDKQGGGANVLTF	TGTGCCACCAGTGATAAACAGGGTGGCGGGGCCAACGTCCTGACTTTC
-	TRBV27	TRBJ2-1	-	CASSSGVTGSYNEQFF	TGTGCCAGCAGCTCGGGGGTCACCGGCTCCTACAATGAGCAGTTCTTC
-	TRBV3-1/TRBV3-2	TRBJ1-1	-	CASSQLSTEAFF	TGTGCCAGCAGCCAACTGAGCACTGAAGCTTTCTTT
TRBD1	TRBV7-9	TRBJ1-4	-	CASSLTGTTNEKLFF	TGTGCCAGCAGCTTGACAGGGACAACTAATGAAAAACTGTTTTTT
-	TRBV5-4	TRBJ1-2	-	CASSPRGTPSVDYGYTF	TGTGCCAGCAGCCCGAGAGGGACACCCTCCGTAGACTATGGCTACACCTTC
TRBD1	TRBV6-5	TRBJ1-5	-	CASRGTGLLAQHF	TGTGCCAGCAGGGGGACAGGGCTCCTGGCCCAGCATTTT
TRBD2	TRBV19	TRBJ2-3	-	CASSRPGGPGADTQYF	TGTGCCAGTAGTAGGCCGGGGGGGCCTGGAGCAGATACGCAGTATTTT
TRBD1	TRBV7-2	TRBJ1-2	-	CASSDRDRVGHGYTF	TGTGCCAGCAGCGACCGGGACAGGGTGGGCCATGGCTACACCTTC
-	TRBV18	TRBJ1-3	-	CASSPSTHSGNTIYF	TGTGCCAGCTCACCGAGCACCCACTCTGGAAACACCATATATTTT
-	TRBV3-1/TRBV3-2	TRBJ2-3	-	CASSQATGFLTDTQYF	TGTGCCAGCAGCCAAGCGACAGGTTTTCTCACAGATACGCAGTATTTT
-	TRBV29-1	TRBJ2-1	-	CSVESGQEQFF	TGCAGCGTTGAATCTGGCCAAGAGCAGTTCTTC
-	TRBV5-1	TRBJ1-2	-	CASSRTGPRLGVIGGYTF	TGCGCCAGCAGCCGAACAGGACCCAGGCTAGGTGTTATCGGTGGCTACACCTTC
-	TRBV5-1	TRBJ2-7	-	CASSLRQTYEQYF	TGCGCCAGCAGCCTCCGACAGACCTACGAGCAGTACTTC
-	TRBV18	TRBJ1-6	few	CASSSTEGSPLHF	TGTGCCAGCTCCTCTACGGAGGGCTCACCCCTCCACTTT
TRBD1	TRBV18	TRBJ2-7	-	CASSPSTGGSWNEQYF	TGTGCCAGCTCACCCTCGACAGGGGGCTCCTGGAACGAGCAGTACTTC
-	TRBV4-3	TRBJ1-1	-	CASSQDSGGNTEAFF	TGCGCCAGCAGCCAAGATAGCGGCGGGAACACTGAAGCTTTCTTT
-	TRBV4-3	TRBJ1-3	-	CASSQDHFAGLYF	TGCGCCAGCAGCCAAGATCACTTCGCGGGGTTATATTTT
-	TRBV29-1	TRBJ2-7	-	CSAKDSTYEQYF	TGCAGCGCCAAAGACAGTACCTACGAGCAGTACTTC
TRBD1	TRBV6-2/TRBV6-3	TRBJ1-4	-	CASSSGTGVANEKLFF	TGTGCCAGCAGTTCCGGGACAGGGGTGGCTAATGAAAAACTGTTTTTT
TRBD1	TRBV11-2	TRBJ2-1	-	CASSPRQGMGYNEQFF	TGTGCCAGCAGCCCACGACAGGGCATGGGCTACAATGAGCAGTTCTTC
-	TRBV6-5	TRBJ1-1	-	CASRVGQMNTEAFF	TGTGCCAGCAGGGTGGGGCAGATGAACACTGAAGCTTTCTTT
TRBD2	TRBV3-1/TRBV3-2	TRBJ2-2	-	CASSPRGRGNTGELFF	TGTGCCAGCAGCCCCCGGGGGAGGGGGAACACCGGGGAGCTGTTTTTT
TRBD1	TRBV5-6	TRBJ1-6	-	CASSSAWTGDSPLHF	TGTGCCAGCAGCTCGGCATGGACAGGGGACTCACCCCTCCACTTT
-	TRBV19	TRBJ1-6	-	CASSIGSRVNSPLHF	TGTGCCAGTAGTATTGGGTCCAGGGTAAATTCACCCCTCCACTTT
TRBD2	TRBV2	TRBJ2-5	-	CASSDLAGGRKETQYF	TGTGCCAGCAGTGATCTAGCGGGGGGGCGGAAAGAGACCCAGTACTTC
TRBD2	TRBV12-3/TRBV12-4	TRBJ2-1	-	CASSLPRGSEQFF	TGTGCCAGCAGCTTACCGCGGGGGAGCGAGCAGTTCTTC
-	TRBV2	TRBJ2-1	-	CASSSSGAAKQFF	TGTGCCAGCAGTAGCAGCGGTGCGGCCAAGCAGTTCTTC
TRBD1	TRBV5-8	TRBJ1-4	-	CASSPRQGSGEKLFF	TGTGCCAGCAGCCCGCGACAGGGATCGGGTGAAAAACTGTTTTTT
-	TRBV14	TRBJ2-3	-	CASSYRSGGTDTQYF	TGTGCCAGCAGCTACCGCTCCGGGGGCACAGATACGCAGTATTTT
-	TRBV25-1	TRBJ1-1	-	CASSADIGNTEAFF	TGTGCCAGCTCCGCGGACATCGGGAACACTGAAGCTTTCTTT
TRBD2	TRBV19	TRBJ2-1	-	CASSRSGVYNEQFF	TGTGCCAGTAGTCGTAGCGGGGTTTACAATGAGCAGTTCTTC
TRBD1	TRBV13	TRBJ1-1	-	CASSWDRGTEAFF	TGTGCCAGCAGTTGGGACAGGGGCACTGAAGCTTTCTTT
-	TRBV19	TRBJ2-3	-	CASSMPRFRDTQYF	TGTGCCAGTAGTATGCCGAGATTCCGGGATACGCAGTATTTT
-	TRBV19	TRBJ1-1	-	CASSIMGASMNTEAFF	TGTGCCAGTAGTATAATGGGGGCAAGTATGAACACTGAAGCTTTCTTT
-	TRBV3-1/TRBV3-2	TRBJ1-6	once	CASSRIAASPLHF	TGTGCCAGCAGCCGAATAGCGGCTTCACCCCTCCACTTT
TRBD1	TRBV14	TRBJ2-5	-	CASSHNMGSYRGKETQYF	TGTGCCAGCAGCCACAATATGGGTTCGTACAGGGGCAAAGAGACCCAGTACTTC
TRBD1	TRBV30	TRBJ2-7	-	CAWSVRQGKIYEQYF	TGTGCCTGGAGTGTTCGACAGGGGAAGATCTACGAGCAGTACTTC
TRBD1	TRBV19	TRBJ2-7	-	CASSGQGAGEQYF	TGTGCCAGTAGCGGACAGGGGGCCGGAGAGCAGTACTTC
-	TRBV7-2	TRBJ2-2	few	CASSLARASGRTGELFF	TGTGCCAGCAGCTTAGCGAGGGCTAGTGGACGCACCGGGGAGCTGTTTTTT
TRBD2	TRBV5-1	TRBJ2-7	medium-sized	CASLSRRGGRGGEQYF	TGCGCCAGCTTGAGCCGTCGGGGGGGCCGGGGGGGGGAGCAGTACTTC
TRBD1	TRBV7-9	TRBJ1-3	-	CASSFGDSSGNTIYF	TGTGCCAGCAGCTTTGGGGACAGCTCTGGAAACACCATATATTTT
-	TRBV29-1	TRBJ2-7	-	CSVEAGSAYYEQYF	TGCAGCGTTGAGGCGGGGTCTGCGTACTACGAGCAGTACTTC
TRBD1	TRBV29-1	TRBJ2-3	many	CSVGRDSQPDTQYF	TGCAGCGTTGGCCGGGACAGTCAGCCAGATACGCAGTATTTT
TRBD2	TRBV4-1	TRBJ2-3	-	CASSSDGAGADTQYF	TGCGCCAGCAGCTCAGACGGGGCGGGAGCAGATACGCAGTATTTT
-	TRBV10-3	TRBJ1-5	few	CAISEGGEGQPQHF	TGTGCCATCAGTGAGGGGGGGGAGGGTCAGCCCCAGCATTTT
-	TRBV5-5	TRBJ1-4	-	CASSLTTYEKLFF	TGTGCCAGCAGCCTCACGACATATGAAAAACTGTTTTTT